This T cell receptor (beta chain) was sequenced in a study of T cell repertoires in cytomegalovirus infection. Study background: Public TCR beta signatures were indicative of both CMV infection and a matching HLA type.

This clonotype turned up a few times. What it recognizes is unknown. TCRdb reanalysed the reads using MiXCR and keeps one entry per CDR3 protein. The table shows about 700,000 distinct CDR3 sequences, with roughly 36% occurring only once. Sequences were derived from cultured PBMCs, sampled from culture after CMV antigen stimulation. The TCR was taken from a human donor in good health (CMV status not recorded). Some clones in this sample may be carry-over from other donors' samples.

The CDR3, as DNA: TGCGCCAGCAGGCCCCCAGCCAACCGCCTGGGCAATGAAAAACTGTTTTTT. Its protein product is CASRPPANRLGNEKLFF. J is TRBJ1-4 and V is TRBV4-1; D gene uncertain. The CDR3 is 17 amino acids. Germline loops: CDR1 MGHRA, CDR2 YSYEKL. The ends were cut back, 6 bases at V and 5 bases at J, with 22 bases in the middle.